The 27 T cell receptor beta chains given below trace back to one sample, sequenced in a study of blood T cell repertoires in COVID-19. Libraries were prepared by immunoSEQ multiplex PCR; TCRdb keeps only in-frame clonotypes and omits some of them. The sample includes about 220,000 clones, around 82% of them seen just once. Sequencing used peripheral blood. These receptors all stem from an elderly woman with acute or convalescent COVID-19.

CDR3 coding DNA: TGTGCCAGCAGCTTAGGGGGGGCAGATACGCAGTATTTT. Protein product: CASSLGGADTQYF. This chain joins TRBV11-2 and TRBJ2-3, with D possibly TRBD2 on 6 matching bases. V was cut by 1 base and J by 4 bases, with 6 bases left in between. Germline V gene lookup returns CDR1 SGHAT and CDR2 FQNNGV. This CDR3 region has 13 residues.

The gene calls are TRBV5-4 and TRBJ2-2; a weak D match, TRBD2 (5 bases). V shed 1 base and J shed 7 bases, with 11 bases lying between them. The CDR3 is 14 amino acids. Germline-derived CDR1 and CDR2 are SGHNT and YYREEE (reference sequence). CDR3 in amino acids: CASSLSLASGELFF. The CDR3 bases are TGTGCCAGCAGCTTGAGTCTAGCTAGCGGGGAGCTGTTTTTT.

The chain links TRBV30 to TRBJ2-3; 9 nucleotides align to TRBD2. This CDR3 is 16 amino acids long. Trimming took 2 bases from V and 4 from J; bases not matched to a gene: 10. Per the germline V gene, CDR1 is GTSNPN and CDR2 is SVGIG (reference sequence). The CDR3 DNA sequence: TGTGCCTGGAGTCCCAGGGCTAGCGGGGTGTCAGATACGCAGTATTTT. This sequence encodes CAWSPRASGVSDTQYF. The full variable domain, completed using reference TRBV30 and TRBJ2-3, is SQTIHQWPATLVQPVGSPLSLECTVEGTSNPNLYWYRQAAGRGLQLLFYSVGIGQISSEVPQNLSASRPQDRQFILSSKKLLLSDSGFYLCAWSPRASGVSDTQYFGPGTRLTVL.

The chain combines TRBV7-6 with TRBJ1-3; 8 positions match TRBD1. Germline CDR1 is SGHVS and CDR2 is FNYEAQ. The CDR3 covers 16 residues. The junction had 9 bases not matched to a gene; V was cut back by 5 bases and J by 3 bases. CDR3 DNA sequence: TGTGCCAGCAGCCCTCAAACAGGGGGGATTGGAAACACCATATATTTT. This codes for CASSPQTGGIGNTIYF.

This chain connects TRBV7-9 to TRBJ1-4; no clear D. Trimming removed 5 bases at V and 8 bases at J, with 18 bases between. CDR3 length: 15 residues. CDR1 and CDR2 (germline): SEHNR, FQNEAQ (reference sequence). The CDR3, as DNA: TGTGCCAGCAGCCCCGGAGTACACCAGCTAGAAAAACTGTTTTTT. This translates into CASSPGVHQLEKLFF.

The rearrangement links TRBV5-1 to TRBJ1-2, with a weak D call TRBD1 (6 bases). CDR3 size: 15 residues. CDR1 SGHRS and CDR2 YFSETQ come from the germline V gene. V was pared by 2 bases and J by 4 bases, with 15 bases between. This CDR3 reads CASSLSAGQSYGYTF. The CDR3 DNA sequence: TGCGCCAGCAGCTTATCGGCAGGACAGAGCTATGGCTACACCTTC.

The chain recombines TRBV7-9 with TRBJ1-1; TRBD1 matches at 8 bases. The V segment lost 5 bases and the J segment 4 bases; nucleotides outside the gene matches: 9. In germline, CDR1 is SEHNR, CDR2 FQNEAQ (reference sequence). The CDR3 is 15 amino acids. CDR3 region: CASSAAGGAFTEAFF. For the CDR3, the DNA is TGTGCCAGCAGCGCGGCAGGGGGCGCGTTCACTGAAGCTTTCTTT.

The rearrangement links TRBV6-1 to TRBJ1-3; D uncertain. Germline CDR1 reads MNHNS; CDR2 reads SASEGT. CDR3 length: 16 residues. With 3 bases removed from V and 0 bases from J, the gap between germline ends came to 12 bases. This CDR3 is CASSERSRNSGNTIYF. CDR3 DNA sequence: TGTGCCAGCAGTGAGAGGTCCCGGAACTCTGGAAACACCATATATTTT.

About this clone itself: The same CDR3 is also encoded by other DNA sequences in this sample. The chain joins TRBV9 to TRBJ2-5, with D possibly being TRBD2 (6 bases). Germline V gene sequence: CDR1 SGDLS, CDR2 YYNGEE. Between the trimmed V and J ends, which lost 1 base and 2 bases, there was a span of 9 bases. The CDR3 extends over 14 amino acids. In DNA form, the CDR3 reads TGTGCCAGCAGCGTATCCGGGGGTCAAGAGACCCAGTACTTC. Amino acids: CASSVSGGQETQYF.

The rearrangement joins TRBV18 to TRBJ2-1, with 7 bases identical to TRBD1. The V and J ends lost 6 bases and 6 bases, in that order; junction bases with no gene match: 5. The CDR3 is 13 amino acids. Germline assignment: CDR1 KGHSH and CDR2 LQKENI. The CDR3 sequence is CASSTGAPNEQFF. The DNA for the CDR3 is TGTGCCAGCTCTACAGGGGCCCCCAATGAGCAGTTCTTC.

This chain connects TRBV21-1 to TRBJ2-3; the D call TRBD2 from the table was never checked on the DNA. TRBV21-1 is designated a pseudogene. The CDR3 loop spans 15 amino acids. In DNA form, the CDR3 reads TGTGCCAGGGATGCCGAGCGGGGGGGCACAGATACGCAGTATTTT. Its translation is CARDAERGGTDTQYF.

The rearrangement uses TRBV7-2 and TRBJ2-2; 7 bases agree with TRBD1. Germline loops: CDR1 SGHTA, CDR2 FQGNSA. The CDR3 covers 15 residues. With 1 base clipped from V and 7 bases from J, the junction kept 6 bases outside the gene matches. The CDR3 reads CASSLGQGKGGELFF. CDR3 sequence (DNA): TGTGCCAGCAGCTTAGGACAGGGCAAAGGCGGGGAGCTGTTTTTT.

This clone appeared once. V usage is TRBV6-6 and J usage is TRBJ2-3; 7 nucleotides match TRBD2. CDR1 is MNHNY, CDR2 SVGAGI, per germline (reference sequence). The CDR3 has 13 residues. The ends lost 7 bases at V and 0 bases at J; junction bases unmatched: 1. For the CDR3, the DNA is TGTGCCAGCATGGGGGGGAGCACAGATACGCAGTATTTT. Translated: CASMGGSTDTQYF.

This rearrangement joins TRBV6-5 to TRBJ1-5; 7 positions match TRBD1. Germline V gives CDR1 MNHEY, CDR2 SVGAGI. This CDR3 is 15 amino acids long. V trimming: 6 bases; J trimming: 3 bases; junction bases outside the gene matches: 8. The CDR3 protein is CASRGTEGVNQPQHF. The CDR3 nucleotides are TGTGCCAGCAGGGGGACAGAGGGAGTCAATCAGCCCCAGCATTTT.

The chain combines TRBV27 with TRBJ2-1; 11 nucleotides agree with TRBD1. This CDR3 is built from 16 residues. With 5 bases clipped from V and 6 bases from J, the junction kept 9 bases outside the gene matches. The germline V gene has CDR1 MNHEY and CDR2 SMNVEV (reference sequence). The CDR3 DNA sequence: TGTGCCAGCAGTCCCCGGGACAGGGGGGGGACCAATGAGCAGTTCTTC. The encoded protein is CASSPRDRGGTNEQFF.

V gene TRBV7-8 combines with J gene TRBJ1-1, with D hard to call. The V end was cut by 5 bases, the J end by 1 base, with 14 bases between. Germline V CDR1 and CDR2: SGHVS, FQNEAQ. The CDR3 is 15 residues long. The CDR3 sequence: CASSPARTPNTEAFF. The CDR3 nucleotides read TGTGCCAGCAGCCCCGCCCGGACTCCGAACACTGAAGCTTTCTTT.

The CDR3 nucleotides are TGTGCCAGCAGTTTAAACACGAACACTGAAGCTTTCTTT. Translating gives CASSLNTNTEAFF. V is TRBV28 and J is TRBJ1-1, with D hard to call. V lost 2 bases and J lost 1, with 5 bases in between. This CDR3 contains 13 residues. From germline, CDR1 is MDHEN and CDR2 SYDVKM.

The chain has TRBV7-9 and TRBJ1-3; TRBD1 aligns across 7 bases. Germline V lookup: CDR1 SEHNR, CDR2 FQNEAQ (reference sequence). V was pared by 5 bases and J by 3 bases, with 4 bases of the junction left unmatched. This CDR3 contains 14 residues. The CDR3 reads CASSPGGVGNTIYF. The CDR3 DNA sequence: TGTGCCAGCAGCCCAGGGGGAGTTGGAAACACCATATATTTT.

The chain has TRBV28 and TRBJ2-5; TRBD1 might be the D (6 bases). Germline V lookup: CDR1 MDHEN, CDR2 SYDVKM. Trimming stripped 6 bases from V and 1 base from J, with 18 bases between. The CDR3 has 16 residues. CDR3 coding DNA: TGTGCCAGCAGCGTAGGGGGATTCAAGGTCCAAGAGACCCAGTACTTC. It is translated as CASSVGGFKVQETQYF.

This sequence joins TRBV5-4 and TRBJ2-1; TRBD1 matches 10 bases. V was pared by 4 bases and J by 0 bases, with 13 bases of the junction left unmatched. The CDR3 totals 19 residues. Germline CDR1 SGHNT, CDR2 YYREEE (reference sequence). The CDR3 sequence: CASSSGLFRTGGSYNEQFF. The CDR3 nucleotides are TGTGCCAGCAGCAGTGGGTTGTTCCGGACAGGGGGCTCCTACAATGAGCAGTTCTTC.

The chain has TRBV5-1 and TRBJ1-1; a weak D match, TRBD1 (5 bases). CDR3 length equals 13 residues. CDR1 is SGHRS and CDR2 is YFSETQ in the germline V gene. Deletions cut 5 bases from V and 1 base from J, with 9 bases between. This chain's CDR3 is CASRVDRNTEAFF. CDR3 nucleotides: TGCGCCAGCAGAGTCGACAGGAACACTGAAGCTTTCTTT.

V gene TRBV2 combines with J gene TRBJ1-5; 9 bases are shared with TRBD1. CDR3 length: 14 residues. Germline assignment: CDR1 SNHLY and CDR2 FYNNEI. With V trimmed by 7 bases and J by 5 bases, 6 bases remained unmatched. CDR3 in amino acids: CASTQDRGYQPQHF. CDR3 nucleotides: TGTGCCAGCACTCAAGACAGGGGGTATCAGCCCCAGCATTTT.

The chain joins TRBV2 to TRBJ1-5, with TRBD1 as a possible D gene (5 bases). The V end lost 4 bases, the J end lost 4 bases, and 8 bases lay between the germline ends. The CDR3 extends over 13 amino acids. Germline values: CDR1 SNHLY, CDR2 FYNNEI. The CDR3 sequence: CASSGDSNQPQHF. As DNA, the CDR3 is TGTGCCAGCAGTGGAGACAGTAATCAGCCCCAGCATTTT.

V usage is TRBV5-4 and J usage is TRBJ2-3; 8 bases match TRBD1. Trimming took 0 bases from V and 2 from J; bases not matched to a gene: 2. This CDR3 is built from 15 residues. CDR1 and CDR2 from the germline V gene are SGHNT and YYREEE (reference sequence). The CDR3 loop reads CASSLDRGYTDTQYF. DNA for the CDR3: TGTGCCAGCAGCTTGGACAGGGGGTACACAGATACGCAGTATTTT.

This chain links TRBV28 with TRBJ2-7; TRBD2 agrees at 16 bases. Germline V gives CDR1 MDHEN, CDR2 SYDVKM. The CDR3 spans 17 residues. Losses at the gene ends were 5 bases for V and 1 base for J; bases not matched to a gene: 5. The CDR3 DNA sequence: TGTGCCAGCAGTCCGGGACTAGCGGGGGGGGTATCCTACGAGCAGTACTTC. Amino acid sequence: CASSPGLAGGVSYEQYF.

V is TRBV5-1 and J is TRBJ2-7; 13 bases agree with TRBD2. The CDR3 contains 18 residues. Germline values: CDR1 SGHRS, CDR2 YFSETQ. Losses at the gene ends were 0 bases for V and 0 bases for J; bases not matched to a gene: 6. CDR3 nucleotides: TGCGCCAGCAGCTTGGGGGGGACTAGCGGGGCCACCTCCTACGAGCAGTACTTC. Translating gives CASSLGGTSGATSYEQYF.

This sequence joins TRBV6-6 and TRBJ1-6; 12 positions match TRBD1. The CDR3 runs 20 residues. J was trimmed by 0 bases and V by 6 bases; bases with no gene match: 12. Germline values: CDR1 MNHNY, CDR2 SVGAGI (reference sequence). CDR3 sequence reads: CASSPAGTGGKSSYNSPLHF. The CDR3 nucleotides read TGTGCCAGCAGCCCCGCTGGGACAGGGGGCAAAAGCTCCTATAATTCACCCCTCCACTTT.